Shown below are 6 T cell receptor beta chains from a single sample sequenced in a study of blood T cell repertoires in COVID-19. Repertoires were generated with immunoSEQ multiplex PCR, while TCRdb's copy carries only in-frame clones and drops some. The profile shows 150,000 to 200,000 clones, roughly 80% of them singletons. The material sequenced was peripheral blood. These receptors were collected from a man aged 55 to 70 with active or convalescent COVID-19.

The chain recombines TRBV18 with TRBJ1-6; D remains ambiguous. The CDR3 totals 16 residues. Germline loops: CDR1 KGHSH, CDR2 LQKENI. Trimming shortened V by 3 bases and J by 5 bases, and 14 bases separated the two germline ends. The CDR3 DNA sequence: TGTGCCAGCTCACCCCGGGAGGACGCTAATAATTCACCCCTCCACTTT. It encodes CASSPREDANNSPLHF.

This clone has a handful of counts. The chain carries TRBV24-1 and TRBJ2-7; D uncertain. The CDR3 sequence is 13 residues long. The germline V gene has CDR1 KGHDR and CDR2 SFDVKD. With 7 bases removed from V and 5 bases from J, the gap between germline ends came to 14 bases. CDR3 protein: CATSRHSLDEQYF. The CDR3 bases are TGTGCCACCAGCCGACATTCATTGGACGAGCAGTACTTC.

This clone turned up a few times. The chain uses TRBV10-3 and TRBJ1-2; 9 nucleotides agree with TRBD1. Germline lookup yields CDR1 ENHRY and CDR2 SYGVKD. This CDR3 region has 15 residues. Trimming cost V 2 bases and J 7 bases; bases outside gene matches: 8. CDR3 sequence: CAISEGGQGRSGYTF. The CDR3, as DNA: TGTGCCATCAGTGAGGGGGGACAGGGTCGAAGTGGCTACACCTTC.

The V call is TRBV2, the J call TRBJ2-1, with D maybe TRBD2 (5 bases). V was cut by 7 bases and J by 2 bases, with 18 bases left in between. This CDR3 region has 16 residues. Germline-derived CDR1 and CDR2 are SNHLY and FYNNEI. CDR3 in amino acids: CASKEGGSRAYNEQFF. The DNA for the CDR3 is TGTGCCAGCAAAGAAGGAGGTTCTCGGGCCTACAATGAGCAGTTCTTC.

The chain combines TRBV6-5 with TRBJ2-7; tentative D call: TRBD1 (5 bases). V was cut by 8 bases and J by 3 bases, with 8 bases left in between. Germline loops: CDR1 MNHEY, CDR2 SVGAGI. CDR3 length: 11 amino acids. CDR3 sequence: CASHQGYEQYF. In nucleotides, the CDR3 is TGTGCCAGCCACCAGGGCTACGAGCAGTACTTC.

The chain carries TRBV5-4 and TRBJ2-5, with TRBD1 identical over 12 bases. V dropped 4 bases and J dropped 6; count of bases not matched to a gene: 10. Germline CDR1 is SGHNT and CDR2 is YYREEE (reference sequence). The length of the CDR3 is 16 residues. CDR3 sequence: CASSLMGQGASKTQYF. The CDR3 coding sequence is TGTGCCAGCAGCCTAATGGGACAGGGGGCATCAAAGACCCAGTACTTC.